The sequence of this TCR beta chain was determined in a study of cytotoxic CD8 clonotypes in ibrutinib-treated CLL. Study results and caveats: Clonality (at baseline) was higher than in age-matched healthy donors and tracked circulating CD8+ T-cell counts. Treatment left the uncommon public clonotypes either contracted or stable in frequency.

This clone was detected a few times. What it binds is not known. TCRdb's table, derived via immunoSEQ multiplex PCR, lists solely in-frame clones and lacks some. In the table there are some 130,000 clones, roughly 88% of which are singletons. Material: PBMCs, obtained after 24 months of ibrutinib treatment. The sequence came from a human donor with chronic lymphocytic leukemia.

The CDR3 region is CASSLEPGNYGYTF. DNA for the CDR3: TGTGCCAGCAGCTTAGAACCAGGGAACTATGGCTACACCTTC. The chain joins TRBV7-2 to TRBJ1-2, with D possibly being TRBD1 (5 bases). CDR3 size: 14 residues. Germline-derived CDR1 and CDR2 are SGHTA and FQGNSA. Trimming left V 1 base short and J 2 bases short, with 8 bases between.